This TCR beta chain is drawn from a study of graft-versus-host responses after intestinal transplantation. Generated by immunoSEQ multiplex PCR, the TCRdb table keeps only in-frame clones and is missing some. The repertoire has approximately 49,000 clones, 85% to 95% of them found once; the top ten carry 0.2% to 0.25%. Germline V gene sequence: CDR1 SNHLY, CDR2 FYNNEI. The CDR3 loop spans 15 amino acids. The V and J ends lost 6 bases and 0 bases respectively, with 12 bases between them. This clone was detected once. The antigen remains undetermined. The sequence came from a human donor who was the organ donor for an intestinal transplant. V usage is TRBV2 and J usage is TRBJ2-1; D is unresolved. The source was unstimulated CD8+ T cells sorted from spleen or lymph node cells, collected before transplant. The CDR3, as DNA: TGTGCCAGCAGCCCCACGGGCATCTCCTACAATGAGCAGTTCTTC. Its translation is CASSPTGISYNEQFF.